One sample yielded the 24 T cell receptor beta chains listed below, sequenced in a study of regulatory dendritic cells for organ transplantation. Only in-frame clones appear in the TCRdb table, and some are missing; sequencing was by immunoSEQ multiplex PCR. Of about 12,000 clones listed, roughly 64% are singletons. These receptors have no identified antigens. Allogeneic regulatory or mature dendritic cells were co-cultured for under six days with CFSE-labeled sorted T cells at 1:10. Sequencing was carried out using naive CD8+ T cells from blood cultured with dendritic cells. Subset meaning: CD45RA+ naive T cells. These receptors were taken from a human donor in good health.

This clone has a handful of counts. This rearrangement joins TRBV19 to TRBJ2-1; 11 bases fit TRBD2. Trimming cost V 2 bases and J 0 bases; bases outside gene matches: 0. The CDR3 runs 16 residues. Germline V gene data show CDR1 as LNHDA and CDR2 as SQIVND (reference sequence). The CDR3 sequence is CASSITSGSSYNEQFF. The CDR3 bases are TGTGCCAGTAGTATAACTAGCGGGAGCTCCTACAATGAGCAGTTCTTC.

V and J are TRBV9 and TRBJ2-7; TRBD2 aligns across 7 bases. The V and J ends lost 0 bases and 0 bases, in that order; junction bases with no gene match: 3. Germline V gene data show CDR1 as SGDLS and CDR2 as YYNGEE. The CDR3 loop spans 15 amino acids. CDR3 in DNA: TGTGCCAGCAGCGTAGCACCGGGAGGCTCCTACGAGCAGTACTTC. Translating it yields CASSVAPGGSYEQYF.

The CDR3 protein is CASTTHRGANNSPLHF. As DNA, the CDR3 is TGTGCCAGTACCACGCACAGGGGGGCTAATAATTCACCCCTCCACTTT. The J gene is TRBJ1-6, the V gene TRBV19; 8 bases align to TRBD1. The CDR3 has 16 residues. Germline CDR1 and CDR2: LNHDA and SQIVND (reference sequence). Trimming cost V 7 bases and J 5 bases; bases outside gene matches: 10.

The chain recombines TRBV19 with TRBJ2-2, with TRBD1 as a possible D gene (5 bases). The CDR3 consists of 14 residues. Trimming removed 5 bases at V and 3 bases at J, with 10 bases between. Looked up from germline, CDR1 is LNHDA and CDR2 is SQIVND (reference sequence). CDR3 residues: CASSFTGYTGELFF. The CDR3, as DNA: TGTGCCAGTAGTTTCACAGGATACACCGGGGAGCTGTTTTTT.

The chain carries TRBV27 and TRBJ1-2; tentative D call: TRBD1 (5 bases). V lost 0 bases, J lost 2 bases, and 10 bases lay in between. CDR3 length: 15 residues. Germline CDR1 MNHEY, CDR2 SMNVEV (reference sequence). Here the CDR3 DNA reads TGTGCCAGCAGTTTATCGGAGGGGACCAACTATGGCTACACCTTC. Translating it yields CASSLSEGTNYGYTF.

The CDR3 region has the DNA TGTGCCAGCAGCGACGCAAGCGGGGGGGGCTCAGATACGCAGTATTTT. It translates to CASSDASGGGSDTQYF. This chain uses TRBV11-2 with TRBJ2-3; TRBD2 agrees at 10 bases. The CDR3 consists of 16 residues. CDR1 SGHAT and CDR2 FQNNGV come from the germline V gene. V lost 5 bases to trimming and J lost 4 bases; unmatched junction nucleotides: 9.

The V gene is TRBV29-1, the J gene TRBJ1-1; D call uncertain. Trimming took 4 bases from V and 5 from J, leaving 5 bases between them. CDR1 and CDR2 from the germline V gene are SQVTM and ANQGSEA. The CDR3 sequence is 10 residues long. The CDR3 region is CSVVETEAFF. For the CDR3, the DNA is TGCAGCGTTGTGGAGACTGAAGCTTTCTTT.

This chain links TRBV11-2 with TRBJ2-2; maybe TRBD1 (6 bases). The CDR3 has 16 residues. Germline V gene sequence: CDR1 SGHAT, CDR2 FQNNGV. V was trimmed by 4 bases and J by 6 bases, leaving 18 bases between them. CDR3 residues: CASSSNGGRGSGELFF. DNA for the CDR3: TGTGCCAGCAGCTCCAATGGGGGCAGGGGCTCCGGGGAGCTGTTTTTT.

The genes are TRBV18 and TRBJ1-1, with D perhaps TRBD1 (6 bases). Germline V gene data show CDR1 as KGHSH and CDR2 as LQKENI. The CDR3 contains 15 residues. The V gene lost 2 bases and the J gene lost 4 bases, with 14 bases spanning the gap. CDR3 DNA: TGTGCCAGCTCACCAACAGGGCCCTTTAGCACTGAAGCTTTCTTT. The encoded protein is CASSPTGPFSTEAFF.

This chain connects TRBV6-5 to TRBJ2-5; maybe TRBD1 (6 bases). Germline V gives CDR1 MNHEY, CDR2 SVGAGI. The CDR3 contains 15 residues. V dropped 4 bases and J dropped 5 bases, with 17 bases sitting between them. In DNA, the CDR3 is TGTGCCAGCAGTTCCCGGGACACCCTTGTGGAGACCCAGTACTTC. Encoded protein: CASSSRDTLVETQYF.

The rearrangement links TRBV19 to TRBJ1-5, with D maybe TRBD1 (6 bases). The CDR3 spans 15 residues. The V gene's germline CDR1 is LNHDA and CDR2 SQIVND (reference sequence). V was clipped by 6 bases and J by 0 bases, with 12 bases between them. CDR3 sequence (DNA): TGTGCCAGTAGGACGACAGGAGCTAGCAATCAGCCCCAGCATTTT. Translating it yields CASRTTGASNQPQHF.

The chain employs TRBV9 and TRBJ2-5; 8 bases are shared with TRBD2. The CDR3 length is 16 residues. V shed 2 bases, J shed 4 bases, and the junction held 10 bases outside the gene matches. Germline V gene sequence: CDR1 SGDLS, CDR2 YYNGEE. As DNA, the CDR3 is TGTGCCAGCAGCGTGTCGGGGGGGGACCTCGGAGAGACCCAGTACTTC. Translation gives CASSVSGGDLGETQYF.

This chain uses TRBV6-6 with TRBJ2-1, with D hard to call. This CDR3 spans 14 amino acids. Trimming pared 7 bases from V and 2 bases from J, leaving 12 bases between. Germline V lookup: CDR1 MNHNY, CDR2 SVGAGI (reference sequence). The CDR3 nucleotides are TGTGCCAGCAACTTAGTAATGGCCTACAATGAGCAGTTCTTC. Residues: CASNLVMAYNEQFF.

This chain links TRBV7-9 with TRBJ1-2, with 7 bases lining up with TRBD1. The CDR3 has 15 residues. From germline, CDR1 is SEHNR and CDR2 FQNEAQ (reference sequence). The V segment lost 4 bases and the J segment 2 bases; nucleotides outside the gene matches: 7. Written as DNA, the CDR3 is TGTGCCAGCAGCTCCTTACAGGGGTCCAACTATGGCTACACCTTC. It yields the protein CASSSLQGSNYGYTF.

The V and J genes are TRBV15 and TRBJ1-4; D is undetermined. V gave up 0 bases and J gave up 0 bases, with 8 bases separating them. Germline CDR1 and CDR2: LNHNV and YYDKDF (reference sequence). This CDR3 contains 16 residues. The CDR3 is CATSRDRSATNEKLFF. The CDR3 DNA is TGTGCCACCAGCAGAGATCGCAGTGCAACTAATGAAAAACTGTTTTTT.

This clone came up a few times. V usage is TRBV9 and J usage is TRBJ2-1; D unclear. Trimming took 1 base from V and 3 from J, leaving 20 bases between them. This CDR3 has 18 residues. CDR1 and CDR2 (germline): SGDLS, YYNGEE. CDR3 nucleotide sequence: TGTGCCAGCAGCGTATCAGGATCAATCTACGCTCGCTACAATGAGCAGTTCTTC. This translates into CASSVSGSIYARYNEQFF. Drawing the rest from reference TRBV9 and TRBJ2-1, the complete variable domain is DSGVTQTPKHLITATGQRVTLRCSPRSGDLSVYWYQQSLDQGLQFLIQYYNGEERAKGNILERFSAQQFPDLHSELNLSSLELGDSALYFCASSVSGSIYARYNEQFFGPGTRLTVL.

The chain carries TRBV7-8 and TRBJ1-5; D is uncertain. V gave up 2 bases and J gave up 3 bases, with 11 bases separating them. This CDR3 spans 15 amino acids. Germline CDR1 reads SGHVS; CDR2 reads FQNEAQ. CDR3 protein: CASSLLRGFNQPQHF. The DNA of the CDR3 is TGTGCCAGCAGCTTACTCCGAGGATTCAATCAGCCCCAGCATTTT. The full variable domain, its missing parts supplied by reference TRBV7-8 and TRBJ1-5, is GAGVSQSPRYKVAKRGQDVALRCDPISGHVSLFWYQQALGQGPEFLTYFQNEAQLDKSGLPSDRFFAERPEGSVSTLKIQRTQQEDSAVYLCASSLLRGFNQPQHFGDGTRLSIL.

This clone was seen a few times. The chain is built from TRBV4-2 and TRBJ2-7; no firm D call. Germline V gene sequence: CDR1 LGHNA, CDR2 YNFKEQ. Trimming took 4 bases from V and 6 from J, leaving 16 bases between them. The CDR3 consists of 14 residues. The CDR3 DNA reads TGTGCCAGCAGCCGGGTCTTGGAGAATCGCGAGCAGTACTTC. This encodes CASSRVLENREQYF.

The chain employs TRBV7-2 and TRBJ2-5; D is unclear. The length of the CDR3 is 15 residues. V shed 1 base and J shed 0 bases, with 9 bases lying between them. Germline V gives CDR1 SGHTA, CDR2 FQGNSA. The CDR3 DNA reads as TGTGCCAGCAGCTTAGTCGCGGCGTACCAAGAGACCCAGTACTTC. Its protein is CASSLVAAYQETQYF.

This clone is a singleton in its sample. One junction end disagrees with the germline gene, perhaps due to a read error. The rearrangement uses TRBV4-1 and TRBJ1-1; TRBD1 aligns across 10 bases. The germline gives CDR1 MGHRA, CDR2 YSYEKL. The CDR3 covers 16 residues. The DNA of the CDR3 is TGTGCCAGCAGCCTTGCTACGGGGACAGGGGCCACTGAAGCTTTCTTT. Encoded protein: CASSLATGTGATEAFF.

This clone was seen just once. The V and J genes are TRBV5-6 and TRBJ2-7, with 7 bases aligning to TRBD2. CDR1 and CDR2 from the germline V gene are SGHDT and YYEEEE. V lost 0 bases, J lost 3 bases, and 6 bases stayed unmatched. The CDR3 spans 15 residues. CDR3 nucleotides: TGTGCCAGCAGCTTGGGCGGGGGTTATCTCTACGAGCAGTACTTC. Its translation is CASSLGGGYLYEQYF.

This clone is judged medium-sized (0.01 to 0.1%). The chain joins TRBV4-3 to TRBJ2-2, with D possibly TRBD1 on 5 matching bases. The CDR3 has 13 amino acids. Germline V gene lookup returns CDR1 LGHNA and CDR2 YSLEER. Trimming took off 1 base at V and 9 bases at J, with 9 bases between the two ends. CDR3 amino acids: CASSQARGRELFF. The CDR3, as DNA: TGCGCCAGCAGCCAAGCTAGGGGTCGGGAGCTGTTTTTT.

V usage is TRBV7-9 and J usage is TRBJ2-2; 8 bases match TRBD2. Germline loops: CDR1 SEHNR, CDR2 FQNEAQ (reference sequence). This CDR3 comprises 13 residues. V trimming: 7 bases; J trimming: 6 bases; junction bases outside the gene matches: 4. CDR3 amino acids: CASTPGGSGELFF. For the CDR3, the DNA is TGTGCCAGCACCCCGGGAGGGTCCGGGGAGCTGTTTTTT.

In its sample, this clone was seen once. V is TRBV10-2 and J is TRBJ1-1; 8 bases agree with TRBD1. The CDR3 consists of 13 residues. Germline V gives CDR1 WSHSY, CDR2 SAAADI. Trimming at V came to 8 bases and at J to 0 bases, leaving 2 bases not matched to a gene. CDR3 protein: CASEGQVNTEAFF. The CDR3 region has the DNA TGCGCCAGCGAGGGACAGGTGAACACTGAAGCTTTCTTT.